Listed below are T cell receptor beta chains from one sample, sequenced in a study of CD8 T cells in Susac syndrome. A single record per CDR3 protein comes from TCRdb applying MiXCR to the immunoSEQ multiplex PCR reads. The data contain 65,000 to 95,000 distinct CDR3 sequences, about 94% of them singletons. Sequencing was performed on CD8+ T cells from PBMCs. The receptors here all came from a human donor with Susac syndrome. The CDR3 runs from the conserved cysteine through the conserved F or W. D genes are given only for firm matches. Size is stated for part of the rows, as once, few or many counts, or as a class when the clone is expanded.

DNA: TGTGCCAGCAGCCTAGGGGGACAGGGCGCAGATACGCAGTATTTT; CDR3: CASSLGGQGADTQYF; size: .; J: TRBJ2-3; V: TRBV7-9; D: TRBD1
DNA: TGTGCCAGCAGTTACTCGCTTACAGGCTCCTACGAGCAGTACTTC; CDR3: CASSYSLTGSYEQYF; size: few; J: TRBJ2-7; V: TRBV6-5; D: .
DNA: TGTGCCAGCAGCGATTATGGTCCTGAGCAGTTCTTC; CDR3: CASSDYGPEQFF; size: .; J: TRBJ2-1; V: TRBV6-2/TRBV6-3; D: .
DNA: TGTGCCAGCAGTTTGGTCCCGGCCGGGGAGACCCAGTACTTC; CDR3: CASSLVPAGETQYF; size: .; J: TRBJ2-5; V: TRBV27; D: .
DNA: TGCGCCAGCAGCTTGGACAGGGAAGGAACTGAAGCTTTCTTT; CDR3: CASSLDREGTEAFF; size: .; J: TRBJ1-1; V: TRBV5-1; D: .
DNA: TGTGCCACCAGCAGATCCCGAGCGGTGGTACAGCCCCAGCATTTT; CDR3: CATSRSRAVVQPQHF; size: .; J: TRBJ1-5; V: TRBV15; D: .
DNA: TGTGCCTGGATTGACAGGGGAAAACTGTTTTTT; CDR3: CAWIDRGKLFF; size: once; J: TRBJ1-4; V: TRBV30; D: TRBD1
DNA: TGTGCCAGCAGTCCACCGCCAGGCCCAACTAATGAAAAACTGTTTTTT; CDR3: CASSPPPGPTNEKLFF; size: .; J: TRBJ1-4; V: TRBV2; D: .
DNA: TGTGCCAGCAGTCAAACAGGGGGTGATGGCTACACCTTC; CDR3: CASSQTGGDGYTF; size: few; J: TRBJ1-2; V: TRBV27; D: TRBD1
DNA: TGTGCCAGTAGTATAGTAAGAATAGTGGGCAATGAGCAGTTCTTC; CDR3: CASSIVRIVGNEQFF; size: .; J: TRBJ2-1; V: TRBV19; D: .
DNA: TGTGCCAGCAGTTCCGTCGGGGAGGTTTACGAGCAGTACTTC; CDR3: CASSSVGEVYEQYF; size: .; J: TRBJ2-7; V: TRBV6-5; D: .
DNA: TGCAGTGCCAACGTCCAACAGGGAGGCTATGGCTACACCTTC; CDR3: CSANVQQGGYGYTF; size: .; J: TRBJ1-2; V: TRBV20-1; D: .
DNA: TGTGCCAGCAGCTTAGAGGGTTACGAGACCCAGTACTTC; CDR3: CASSLEGYETQYF; size: .; J: TRBJ2-5; V: TRBV7-9; D: .
DNA: TGTGCTAGTGGTTTGGCCTACTCCCGACAGGGGGACGGCAATGAGCAGTTCTTC; CDR3: CASGLAYSRQGDGNEQFF; size: .; J: TRBJ2-1; V: TRBV12-5; D: TRBD1
DNA: TGCGCCAGCAGCCAAGTGTTGACTTCTAACTATGGCTACACCTTC; CDR3: CASSQVLTSNYGYTF; size: .; J: TRBJ1-2; V: TRBV4-3; D: .
DNA: TGTGCAAGCGGGTACACAGATACGCAGTATTTT; CDR3: CASGYTDTQYF; size: .; J: TRBJ2-3; V: TRBV12-3/TRBV12-4; D: .
DNA: TGCAGCGCCGCGGGACAGGGGTATGACCTGCCGACTTTTGCAACTAATGAAAAACTGTTTTTT; CDR3: CSAAGQGYDLPTFATNEKLFF; size: .; J: TRBJ1-4; V: TRBV29-1; D: TRBD1
DNA: TGTGCCAGCAGCACGGGACTAGCGGGGACCTACCAAGAGACCCAGTACTTC; CDR3: CASSTGLAGTYQETQYF; size: .; J: TRBJ2-5; V: TRBV5-4; D: TRBD2
DNA: TGCAGTGCTAGAGTCGTTTGGGCGAACAATGAGCAGTTCTTC; CDR3: CSARVVWANNEQFF; size: .; J: TRBJ2-1; V: TRBV20-1; D: .
DNA: TGCAGCGCAATGGGACTAGCGGAGTTAAGCTCCTACGAGCAGTACTTC; CDR3: CSAMGLAELSSYEQYF; size: .; J: TRBJ2-7; V: TRBV29-1; D: TRBD2
DNA: TGTGCCAGCAGCTTGCAGGCGGGAGGCTACACCTTC; CDR3: CASSLQAGGYTF; size: .; J: TRBJ1-2; V: TRBV5-6; D: .
DNA: TGTGCCAGCAGCCAAAGCCCCGAAAACGAGCAGTACTTC; CDR3: CASSQSPENEQYF; size: .; J: TRBJ2-7; V: TRBV4-2; D: .
DNA: TGTGCCAGCAGTTTAGGGCCTAGCGGGAGCTTAGAGCAGTTCTTC; CDR3: CASSLGPSGSLEQFF; size: .; J: TRBJ2-1; V: TRBV12-3/TRBV12-4; D: TRBD2
DNA: TGTGCCAGCAGCGTATCAGGGGCTCCCGTCTATGGCTACACCTTC; CDR3: CASSVSGAPVYGYTF; size: .; J: TRBJ1-2; V: TRBV9; D: .
DNA: TGTGCCAGCAGCTTGTTCCCCGGGACCGACGAGCAGTACTTC; CDR3: CASSLFPGTDEQYF; size: .; J: TRBJ2-7; V: TRBV11-1; D: .
DNA: TGTGCCGCCGGGTACAGGGATCTCCACGAGCAGTACTTC; CDR3: CAAGYRDLHEQYF; size: .; J: TRBJ2-7; V: TRBV27; D: .
DNA: TGTGCCAGCAGCTCCCTACCAGGGTCACACACCGGAAACACCATATATTTT; CDR3: CASSSLPGSHTGNTIYF; size: .; J: TRBJ1-3; V: TRBV7-9; D: .
DNA: TGTGCCTCGGGGGAAAGGGGGATGAACACTGAAGCTTTCTTT; CDR3: CASGERGMNTEAFF; size: once; J: TRBJ1-1; V: TRBV21-1; D: .
DNA: TGTGCCAGCAGTGCACCGGGACAGGGGGGCGGAGAGACCCAGTACTTC; CDR3: CASSAPGQGGGETQYF; size: once; J: TRBJ2-5; V: TRBV27; D: TRBD1
DNA: TGTGCCACCCGGGACAGGGGTACTGAAGCTTTCTTT; CDR3: CATRDRGTEAFF; size: .; J: TRBJ1-1; V: TRBV15; D: TRBD1
DNA: TGTGCCACTTGTTTGATAACCGGGGAGCTGTTTTTT; CDR3: CATCLITGELFF; size: .; J: TRBJ2-2; V: TRBV25-1; D: .
DNA: TGTGCCACCAGTGGTACTTTCTACAATGAGCAGTTCTTC; CDR3: CATSGTFYNEQFF; size: .; J: TRBJ2-1; V: TRBV15; D: .
DNA: TGTGCCAGCAGCCCTCGTGGAGAGAGGGGGCCGGCAGATACGCAGTATTTT; CDR3: CASSPRGERGPADTQYF; size: .; J: TRBJ2-3; V: TRBV13; D: TRBD1
DNA: TGTGCCAGCAGCTTGGAGGTTGTAGGACAGGTCGGTGAAAAACTGTTTTTT; CDR3: CASSLEVVGQVGEKLFF; size: .; J: TRBJ1-4; V: TRBV5-6; D: TRBD1
DNA: TGTGCCAGCAGCCCCGCCGGGGGTGAGACCCAGTACTTC; CDR3: CASSPAGGETQYF; size: .; J: TRBJ2-5; V: TRBV7-9; D: .
DNA: TGTGCCAGCAGCCTGGGACAGGGAAATGAAAAACTGTTTTTT; CDR3: CASSLGQGNEKLFF; size: few; J: TRBJ1-4; V: TRBV13; D: TRBD1
DNA: TGTGCCAGCAGCTACGGGACAGGCGGGGCTGAAGCTTTCTTT; CDR3: CASSYGTGGAEAFF; size: .; J: TRBJ1-1; V: TRBV4-2; D: TRBD1
DNA: TGTGCCAGCAGTTTATGGGGCCACACTAGTCCCACGCAGTATTTT; CDR3: CASSLWGHTSPTQYF; size: .; J: TRBJ2-3; V: TRBV28; D: .
DNA: TGTGCCAGCAAGGGACGGCTTGAAGCTTTCTTT; CDR3: CASKGRLEAFF; size: .; J: TRBJ1-1; V: TRBV2; D: .
DNA: TGTGCCAGCAGCCTCGCGATGGGAGCCACTGATACGCAGTATTTT; CDR3: CASSLAMGATDTQYF; size: once; J: TRBJ2-3; V: TRBV7-9; D: .
DNA: TGCAGCGTTGAAGGTAGCGGGGTGACCCAGTACTTC; CDR3: CSVEGSGVTQYF; size: .; J: TRBJ2-5; V: TRBV29-1; D: TRBD2
DNA: TGTGCCAGCAACGACGAGAGCTCCTACAATGAGCAGTTCTTC; CDR3: CASNDESSYNEQFF; size: .; J: TRBJ2-1; V: TRBV5-6; D: .
DNA: TGTGCCAGCAGTGAATCCCCCCGAGACGAGCTCTACGAGCAGTACTTC; CDR3: CASSESPRDELYEQYF; size: .; J: TRBJ2-7; V: TRBV25-1; D: .
DNA: TGTGCCAGCAGCCTTGGACTAGCGGGATATAATATAGAGACCCAGTACTTC; CDR3: CASSLGLAGYNIETQYF; size: .; J: TRBJ2-5; V: TRBV7-6; D: TRBD2
DNA: TGTGCCAGCAGCTTAGGTACCGGGTCTAACTATGGCTACACCTTC; CDR3: CASSLGTGSNYGYTF; size: few; J: TRBJ1-2; V: TRBV11-1; D: .